The 21 T cell receptor beta chains below were found in one sample sequenced in a study of blood T cell repertoires in COVID-19 (dated by TCRdb to 2019 to 2021). Libraries were built with the immunoSEQ multiplex PCR assay. TCRdb holds this immuneACCESS table with in-frame rearrangements only. Some clones are missing; in checked studies, unresolved V genes explain under half, and the rest has no known cause. Across this sample there are 120,000 to 150,000 clones, with over 70% seen only once. The leading ten clones occupy roughly two fifths of the sample. Source material: peripheral blood. These receptors all come from a man aged 45-60 years who had recovered from COVID-19.

This chain links TRBV19 with TRBJ2-4; TRBD1 might be the D (5 bases). The CDR3 is made up of 16 amino acids. Germline lookup yields CDR1 LNHDA and CDR2 SQIVND (reference sequence). Trimming shortened V by 7 bases and J by 0 bases, and 16 bases separated the two germline ends. The CDR3 sequence: CASTADRSLAKNIQYF. DNA for the CDR3: TGTGCCAGTACCGCTGACAGATCCTTAGCCAAAAACATTCAGTACTTC.

The CDR3 DNA reads TGTGCCAGTAGTATCCCGACAGTTAGTGGCTACACCTTC. Translated, it gives CASSIPTVSGYTF. The chain uses TRBV19 and TRBJ1-2, with D perhaps matching TRBD1 (5 bases). V dropped 3 bases and J dropped 7 bases, with 12 bases sitting between them. The CDR3 has 13 amino acids. CDR1 is LNHDA, CDR2 SQIVND, per germline (reference sequence).

The chain carries TRBV14 and TRBJ2-7; D perhaps matches TRBD2 (6 bases). V lost 4 bases and J lost 6, with 7 bases in between. CDR1 SGHDN and CDR2 FVKESK come from the germline V gene. The CDR3 runs 11 residues. CDR3 loop: CASSLGGEQYF. The CDR3 nucleotides read TGTGCCAGCAGCCTGGGGGGCGAGCAGTACTTC.

This chain uses TRBV9 with TRBJ1-2; TRBD1 matches at 8 bases. Germline trimming cut 0 bases from V and 5 bases from J; bases unmatched to any gene: 9. Germline lookup yields CDR1 SGDLS and CDR2 YYNGEE. This CDR3 is 16 amino acids long. In nucleotides, the CDR3 is TGTGCCAGCAGCGTAGACCCATCCGGGACAGGATATGGCTACACCTTC. It translates to CASSVDPSGTGYGYTF.

This clone was seen only once. The rearrangement uses TRBV6-6 and TRBJ2-2; D remains ambiguous. CDR1 is MNHNY and CDR2 is SVGAGI in the germline V gene (reference sequence). This CDR3 contains 12 residues. V was trimmed by 8 bases and J by 4 bases, leaving 8 bases between them. Here the CDR3 reads CASLPGTGELFF. CDR3 coding DNA: TGTGCCAGCCTTCCCGGCACCGGGGAGCTGTTTTTT.

CDR3 nucleotide sequence: TGTGCCAGCAGCTTAGTGGGCAGCACAGATACGCAGTATTTT. Protein sequence: CASSLVGSTDTQYF. V gene TRBV7-2 combines with J gene TRBJ2-3; D gene ambiguous. This CDR3 is 14 amino acids long. V was pared by 1 base and J by 0 bases, with 5 bases between. CDR1 is SGHTA, CDR2 FQGNSA, per germline.

The CDR3 bases are TGTGCCAGCAGCTTAGACCTACCGGGCAATGAGCAGTTCTTC. This gives the protein CASSLDLPGNEQFF. This rearrangement joins TRBV7-2 to TRBJ2-1; D ambiguous. CDR3 length: 14 amino acids. The germline V gene has CDR1 SGHTA and CDR2 FQGNSA. Deletions cut 1 base from V and 6 bases from J, with 10 bases between.

This clone was counted between two and nine times. The V and J genes are TRBV19 and TRBJ1-5; 7 bases are a match to TRBD1. The CDR3 runs 17 residues. Germline lookup yields CDR1 LNHDA and CDR2 SQIVND (reference sequence). Trimming cost V 5 bases and J 4 bases; bases outside gene matches: 14. CDR3 DNA sequence: TGTGCCAGTAGTCCCGGGAGAGGACAGGAGGGGAATCAGCCCCAGCATTTT. Translated: CASSPGRGQEGNQPQHF. Together with reference TRBV19 and TRBJ1-5, the CDR3 gives the full variable domain: DGGITQSPKYLFRKEGQNVTLSCEQNLNHDAMYWYRQDPGQGLRLIYYSQIVNDFQKGDIAEGYSVSREKKESFPLTVTSAQKNPTAFYLCASSPGRGQEGNQPQHFGDGTRLSIL.

This clone occurred a few times. V is TRBV7-9 and J is TRBJ2-3; D is uncertain. The germline CDR1 and CDR2 sequences are SEHNR and FQNEAQ (reference sequence). The CDR3 loop spans 15 amino acids. V lost 2 bases, J lost 2 bases, and 11 bases lay in between. As DNA, the CDR3 is TGTGCCAGCAGCTTATTACCGGTGCCCACAGATACGCAGTATTTT. As protein: CASSLLPVPTDTQYF.

This clone occurred once. V gene TRBV9 combines with J gene TRBJ2-3, with 7 bases aligning to TRBD1. The length of the CDR3 is 16 residues. With 4 bases clipped from V and 4 bases from J, the junction kept 12 bases outside the gene matches. Per germline, CDR1 SGDLS and CDR2 YYNGEE. The CDR3 sequence is CASSPRQGPPADTQYF. CDR3 sequence (DNA): TGTGCCAGCAGCCCGCGACAGGGTCCCCCCGCAGATACGCAGTATTTT. The entire variable domain, with the rest obtained from reference TRBV9 and TRBJ2-3, is as follows: DSGVTQTPKHLITATGQRVTLRCSPRSGDLSVYWYQQSLDQGLQFLIQYYNGEERAKGNILERFSAQQFPDLHSELNLSSLELGDSALYFCASSPRQGPPADTQYFGPGTRLTVL.

The chain recombines TRBV5-6 with TRBJ1-1, with 8 positions matching TRBD1. Germline V gene data show CDR1 as SGHDT and CDR2 as YYEEEE. Trimming at V came to 4 bases and at J to 7 bases, leaving 12 bases not matched to a gene. The CDR3 is made up of 15 amino acids. The CDR3 loop is CASSLDLGTGNEAFF. The CDR3 DNA is TGTGCCAGCAGCCTCGACCTCGGGACAGGCAATGAAGCTTTCTTT.

Only a few counts were recorded for this clone. The rearrangement joins TRBV30 to TRBJ1-1; D is possibly TRBD1 (5 bases). Between the trimmed V and J ends, which lost 4 bases and 0 bases, there was a span of 9 bases. Looked up from germline, CDR1 is GTSNPN and CDR2 is SVGIG (reference sequence). The CDR3 contains 13 residues. CDR3 nucleotide sequence: TGTGCCTGGACAGGGTTCATGAACACTGAAGCTTTCTTT. This translates into CAWTGFMNTEAFF.

This chain uses TRBV3-1 (or the pseudogene TRBV3-2) with TRBJ1-6, with 7 bases aligning to TRBD1. V shed 4 bases, J shed 7 bases, and the junction held 4 bases outside the gene matches. This CDR3 has 14 amino acids. The germline CDR1 and CDR2 sequences are LGHDT and YNNKEL (reference sequence). In nucleotides, the CDR3 is TGTGCCAGCAGCCCAAGACAGGGAAATTCACCCCTCCACTTT. This sequence encodes CASSPRQGNSPLHF.

The chain employs TRBV19 and TRBJ2-2, with 8 bases lining up with TRBD1. Germline CDR1 and CDR2: LNHDA and SQIVND (reference sequence). Losses at the gene ends were 7 bases for V and 0 bases for J; bases not matched to a gene: 4. The CDR3 is 15 residues long. The CDR3 bases are TGTGCCAGTATTCTGGACAGGGCGAACACCGGGGAGCTGTTTTTT. Translating gives CASILDRANTGELFF. Variable domain in full (rest from reference TRBV19 and TRBJ2-2): DGGITQSPKYLFRKEGQNVTLSCEQNLNHDAMYWYRQDPGQGLRLIYYSQIVNDFQKGDIAEGYSVSREKKESFPLTVTSAQKNPTAFYLCASILDRANTGELFFGEGSRLTVL.

The V and J genes are TRBV4-1 and TRBJ2-1, with 8 nucleotides matching TRBD2. Per germline, CDR1 MGHRA and CDR2 YSYEKL. The length of the CDR3 is 17 residues. V shed 0 bases, J shed 4 bases, and the junction held 8 bases outside the gene matches. This chain's CDR3 is CASSQDTLRGAYNEQFF. DNA for the CDR3: TGCGCCAGCAGCCAAGATACTTTGCGGGGGGCTTACAATGAGCAGTTCTTC.

CDR3 amino acids: CAGISGELYNEQFF. The CDR3 nucleotides read TGTGCCGGAATCTCAGGGGAATTGTACAATGAGCAGTTCTTC. The rearrangement links TRBV7-2 to TRBJ2-1, with D possibly TRBD1 on 6 matching bases. The V end was cut by 11 bases, the J end by 4 bases, with 18 bases between. Germline V gives CDR1 SGHTA, CDR2 FQGNSA. The length of the CDR3 is 14 residues.

The genes are TRBV5-5 and TRBJ1-3, with 7 bases that match TRBD1. Germline V gene sequence: CDR1 SGHKS, CDR2 YYEKEE (reference sequence). Trimming at V came to 2 bases and at J to 0 bases, leaving 2 bases not matched to a gene. The CDR3 is made up of 15 amino acids. The CDR3 DNA sequence: TGTGCCAGCAGCTTAGGGGGCTTCTCTGGAAACACCATATATTTT. Protein sequence: CASSLGGFSGNTIYF.

J is TRBJ2-3 and V is TRBV2; D possibly corresponds to TRBD2 (6 bases). V dropped 4 bases and J dropped 0 bases, with 17 bases sitting between them. This CDR3 is built from 17 residues. Per germline, CDR1 SNHLY and CDR2 FYNNEI. The CDR3 DNA reads as TGTGCCAGCAGTGCCAAACCGGGACTTTCTAGCACAGATACGCAGTATTTT. It specifies CASSAKPGLSSTDTQYF.

The V and J genes are TRBV25-1 and TRBJ1-2; D unresolved. This CDR3 has 14 amino acids. From germline, CDR1 is MGHDK and CDR2 SYGVNS. Trimming took off 5 bases at V and 2 bases at J, with 12 bases between the two ends. CDR3 in amino acids: CASSRVADNYGYTF. CDR3 nucleotides: TGTGCCAGCAGTAGGGTAGCGGACAACTATGGCTACACCTTC.

This clone appeared a single time. V gene TRBV3-1 (or the pseudogene TRBV3-2) combines with J gene TRBJ2-1; no definite D call. Trimming removed 4 bases at V and 6 bases at J, with 16 bases between. Germline lookup yields CDR1 LGHDT and CDR2 YNNKEL (reference sequence). The CDR3 has 15 residues. The CDR3 nucleotides read TGTGCCAGCAGCCCCTCGGGTAGGTTTGGCAATGAGCAGTTCTTC. It yields the protein CASSPSGRFGNEQFF.

The chain has TRBV30 and TRBJ2-3; 8 nucleotides align to TRBD2. The J segment lost 2 bases and the V segment lost 4 bases, leaving 8 bases of the junction unmatched. CDR1 is GTSNPN and CDR2 is SVGIG in the germline V gene (reference sequence). This CDR3 region has 15 residues. In DNA form, the CDR3 reads TGTGCCTGGAACTGGGTCGGGGGGGTCACAGATACGCAGTATTTT. It translates to CAWNWVGGVTDTQYF.